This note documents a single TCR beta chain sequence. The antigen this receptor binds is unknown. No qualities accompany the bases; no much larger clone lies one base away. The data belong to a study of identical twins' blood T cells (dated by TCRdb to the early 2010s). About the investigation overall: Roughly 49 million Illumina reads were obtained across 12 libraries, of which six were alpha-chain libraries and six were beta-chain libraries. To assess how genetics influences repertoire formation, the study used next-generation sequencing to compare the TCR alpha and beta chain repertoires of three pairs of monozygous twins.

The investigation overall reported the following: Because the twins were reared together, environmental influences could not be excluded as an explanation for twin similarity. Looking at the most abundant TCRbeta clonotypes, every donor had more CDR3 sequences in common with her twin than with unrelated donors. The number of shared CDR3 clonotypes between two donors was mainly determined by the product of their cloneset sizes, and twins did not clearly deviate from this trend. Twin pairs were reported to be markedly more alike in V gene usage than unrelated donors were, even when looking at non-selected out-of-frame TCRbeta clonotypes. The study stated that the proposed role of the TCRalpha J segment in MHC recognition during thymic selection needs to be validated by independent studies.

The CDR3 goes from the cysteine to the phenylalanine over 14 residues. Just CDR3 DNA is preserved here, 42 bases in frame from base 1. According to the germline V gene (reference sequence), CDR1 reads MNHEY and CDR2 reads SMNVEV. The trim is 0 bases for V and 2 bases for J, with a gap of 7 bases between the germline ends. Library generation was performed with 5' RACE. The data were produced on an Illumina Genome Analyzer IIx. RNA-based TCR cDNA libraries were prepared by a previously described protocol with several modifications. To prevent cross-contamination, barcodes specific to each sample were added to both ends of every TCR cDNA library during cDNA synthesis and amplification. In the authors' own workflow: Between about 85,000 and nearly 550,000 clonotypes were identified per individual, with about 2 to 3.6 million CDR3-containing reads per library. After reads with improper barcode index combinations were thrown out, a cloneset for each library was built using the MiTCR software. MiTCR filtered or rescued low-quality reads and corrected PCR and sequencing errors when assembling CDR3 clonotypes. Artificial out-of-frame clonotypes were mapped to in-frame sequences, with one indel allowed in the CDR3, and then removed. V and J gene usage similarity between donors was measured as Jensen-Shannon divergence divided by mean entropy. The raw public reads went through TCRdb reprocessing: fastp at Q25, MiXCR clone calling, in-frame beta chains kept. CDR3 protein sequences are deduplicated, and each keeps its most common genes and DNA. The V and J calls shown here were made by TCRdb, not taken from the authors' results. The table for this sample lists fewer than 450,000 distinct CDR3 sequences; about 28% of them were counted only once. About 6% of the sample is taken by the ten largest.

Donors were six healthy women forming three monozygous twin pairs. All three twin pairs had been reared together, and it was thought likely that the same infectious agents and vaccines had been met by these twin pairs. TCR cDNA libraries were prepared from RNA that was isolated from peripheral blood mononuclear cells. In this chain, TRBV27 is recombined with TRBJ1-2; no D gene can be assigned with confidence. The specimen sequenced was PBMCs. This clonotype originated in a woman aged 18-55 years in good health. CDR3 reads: CASSLSPRNYGYTF. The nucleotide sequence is TGTGCCAGCAGTTTATCGCCCAGGAACTATGGCTACACCTTC.